One sample yielded the 23 T cell receptor beta chains listed below, sequenced in a study of shared T cell receptors in the human thymus (dated by TCRdb to about 2021). Libraries were made using the immunoSEQ multiplex PCR assay. Not all clones reach the TCRdb copy of this immuneACCESS table, which keeps in-frame sequences only. Checked studies attribute under half of the gap to unresolved V genes and leave the rest unexplained. The table for this sample lists 450,000 to 650,000 clones; roughly 74% of them were counted only once. Roughly 0.013% of the sample belongs to the ten largest clones. The data were also submitted as part of a second study, on human thymus T cells.

Sequencing was carried out using thymocytes. The receptors here all came from a boy under two years old with a congenital heart defect. Donor details come from another sample of the same person, matched by shared clones.

The CDR3 loop is CASSTASLNTEAFF. In DNA form, the CDR3 reads TGTGCCAGCAGCACAGCCAGCCTGAACACTGAAGCTTTCTTT. The genes are TRBV6-6 and TRBJ1-1; D not certain. V lost 6 bases and J 0 bases, leaving 11 bases between the germline ends. Germline CDR1 is MNHNY and CDR2 is SVGAGI (reference sequence). This CDR3 is built from 14 residues.

V gene TRBV7-6 combines with J gene TRBJ2-2; 11 nucleotides line up with TRBD2. The V segment lost 3 bases and the J segment 5 bases; nucleotides outside the gene matches: 20. Germline assignment: CDR1 SGHVS and CDR2 FNYEAQ. CDR3 length: 21 amino acids. The CDR3 loop is CASSFYYLSSGRSGGTGELFF. The CDR3 nucleotides are TGTGCCAGCAGCTTCTACTACCTATCTAGCGGGAGGAGCGGTGGAACCGGGGAGCTGTTTTTT. Supplemented by reference TRBV7-6 and TRBJ2-2, the full variable domain reads GAGVSQSPRYKVTKRGQDVALRCDPISGHVSLYWYRQALGQGPEFLTYFNYEAQQDKSGLPNDRFSAERPEGSISTLTIQRTEQRDSAMYRCASSFYYLSSGRSGGTGELFFGEGSRLTVL.

The chain combines TRBV28 with TRBJ2-7, with a weak D call TRBD1 (6 bases). V lost 2 bases and J lost 5, with 13 bases in between. Germline-derived CDR1 and CDR2 are MDHEN and SYDVKM. CDR3 length: 14 amino acids. CDR3 sequence reads: CASSLMLQGDEQYF. In DNA, the CDR3 is TGTGCCAGCAGTTTAATGCTACAGGGCGACGAGCAGTACTTC.

The chain employs TRBV11-3 and TRBJ2-7; 10 nucleotides agree with TRBD1. This CDR3 contains 16 residues. CDR1 is SGHNT, CDR2 YENEEA, per germline. With V trimmed by 0 bases and J by 5 bases, 7 bases remained unmatched. The CDR3 reads CASSLDRGQGSNEQYF. In DNA form, the CDR3 reads TGTGCCAGCAGCTTAGATCGGGGACAGGGGAGCAACGAGCAGTACTTC.

V is TRBV28 and J is TRBJ2-2; TRBD2 is a possible D gene (5 bases). The length of the CDR3 is 13 residues. The germline V and J ends were trimmed by 8 bases and 2 bases, with 9 bases remaining between them. In germline, CDR1 is MDHEN, CDR2 SYDVKM. The CDR3 nucleotides are TGTGCCAGCGGGAGAGTAAACACCGGGGAGCTGTTTTTT. This codes for CASGRVNTGELFF.

This chain links TRBV5-4 with TRBJ2-7; 8 nucleotides agree with TRBD2. Germline-derived CDR1 and CDR2 are SGHNT and YYREEE (reference sequence). The CDR3 consists of 14 residues. The V segment lost 4 bases and the J segment 6 bases; nucleotides outside the gene matches: 9. The CDR3 loop reads CASSPPGLVSEQYF. The CDR3 DNA sequence: TGTGCCAGCAGCCCACCGGGACTAGTGAGCGAGCAGTACTTC.

The rearrangement joins TRBV2 to TRBJ2-1, with TRBD2 matching over 7 bases. This CDR3 is 16 amino acids long. The trim removed 5 bases at V and 0 bases at J, leaving 7 bases unmatched. In germline, CDR1 is SNHLY, CDR2 FYNNEI. The CDR3 DNA sequence: TGTGCCAGCAGTTCCCGGGAGGCAGGCTCCTACAATGAGCAGTTCTTC. It codes for CASSSREAGSYNEQFF.

The CDR3 reads CATSRGNRGRGNTIYF. As DNA, the CDR3 is TGTGCCACCAGCAGAGGGAACAGGGGGCGGGGAAACACCATATATTTT. The genes are TRBV15 and TRBJ1-3; TRBD1 agrees at 9 bases. The CDR3 is 16 amino acids. Germline CDR1 LNHNV, CDR2 YYDKDF (reference sequence). The trim removed 1 base at V and 4 bases at J, leaving 5 bases unmatched. The full variable domain, with the rest looked up from reference TRBV15 and TRBJ1-3, is DAMVIQNPRYQVTQFGKPVTLSCSQTLNHNVMYWYQQKSSQAPKLLFHYYDKDFNNEADTPDNFQSRRPNTSFCFLDIRSPGLGDTAMYLCATSRGNRGRGNTIYFGEGSWLTVV.

The genes are TRBV29-1 and TRBJ2-7, with 7 positions matching TRBD1. The length of the CDR3 is 14 residues. Germline values: CDR1 SQVTM, CDR2 ANQGSEA. The DNA of the CDR3 is TGCAGACCCGAATTAGGGGGCTGGGTGTACGAGCAGTACTTC. Residues: CRPELGGWVYEQYF.

CDR3 residues: CASSSGTTHEQYF. The CDR3, as DNA: TGTGCCAGCAGTTCCGGGACAACCCACGAGCAGTACTTC. V and J are TRBV27 and TRBJ2-7, with D maybe TRBD1 (6 bases). V was trimmed by 4 bases and J by 5 bases, leaving 12 bases between them. Germline V gene data show CDR1 as MNHEY and CDR2 as SMNVEV (reference sequence). There are 13 residues in the CDR3.

The chain is built from TRBV21-1 and TRBJ2-7; the D segment call TRBD2 is taken from the table without a DNA check. TRBV21-1 is a pseudogene. The CDR3 length is 10 residues. The CDR3 coding sequence is TGTGCCAGCAGCATATACGAGCAGTACTTC. It is translated as CASSIYEQYF.

This clone was detected only a few times. The V and J genes are TRBV5-6 and TRBJ2-7, with 13 bases that match TRBD2. The germline gives CDR1 SGHDT, CDR2 YYEEEE. The trim removed 0 bases at V and 2 bases at J, leaving 5 bases unmatched. This CDR3 spans 17 amino acids. The CDR3 coding sequence is TGTGCCAGCAGCTTGGCTCGGACTAGCGGGAGAGCCTACGAGCAGTACTTC. It yields the protein CASSLARTSGRAYEQYF.

About this clone itself: Germline and junction disagree at one end, which may indicate a read error. The CDR3 nucleotides are TGTGCTAGCAGCTTAGGGGACTTAAACACAGATACGCAGTATTTT. Its translation: CASSLGDLNTDTQYF. The chain carries TRBV7-7 and TRBJ2-3; tentative D call: TRBD2 (6 bases). The CDR3 totals 15 residues. Germline loops: CDR1 SSHAT, CDR2 FNYEAQ (reference sequence). Looking up the rest from reference TRBV7-7 and TRBJ2-3 gives the full variable domain: GAGVSQSPRYKVTKRGQDVTLRCDPISSHATLYWYQQALGQGPEFLTYFNYEAQPDKSGLPSDRFSAERPEGSISTLTIQRTEQRDSAMYRCASSLGDLNTDTQYFGPGTRLTVL.

V gene TRBV7-9 combines with J gene TRBJ2-3; TRBD2 aligns across 9 bases. The CDR3 has 16 residues. The germline V gene encodes CDR1 SEHNR and CDR2 FQNEAQ (reference sequence). J lost 0 bases, V lost 4 bases, and 5 bases had no gene match. This CDR3 is CASSSRLAGSTDTQYF. CDR3 coding DNA: TGTGCCAGCAGCTCCCGGCTAGCGGGGAGCACAGATACGCAGTATTTT.

This sequence joins TRBV25-1 and TRBJ2-5, with TRBD2 matching over 9 bases. CDR1 and CDR2 from the germline V gene are MGHDK and SYGVNS. The CDR3 has 15 amino acids. V shed 5 bases, J shed 3 bases, and the junction held 7 bases outside the gene matches. The CDR3 spells CASSYQREVEETQYF. In DNA, the CDR3 is TGTGCCAGCAGTTATCAGCGGGAGGTGGAAGAGACCCAGTACTTC.

This chain uses TRBV7-8 with TRBJ2-1, with D tentatively TRBD2 (6 bases). V was pared by 3 bases and J by 9 bases, with 18 bases between. The length of the CDR3 is 15 residues. Germline-derived CDR1 and CDR2 are SGHVS and FQNEAQ. The CDR3 here is CASSLIEGRGLEQFF. The CDR3 bases are TGTGCCAGCAGCTTGATTGAAGGCCGGGGACTTGAGCAGTTCTTC.

V usage is TRBV7-8 and J usage is TRBJ1-5; D may be TRBD1 (6 bases). The V gene lost 2 bases and the J gene lost 0 bases, with 20 bases spanning the gap. Germline V gene data show CDR1 as SGHVS and CDR2 as FQNEAQ. CDR3 length: 19 residues. CDR3 protein: CASSLKGVGGVNSNQPQHF. In DNA, the CDR3 is TGTGCCAGCAGCTTAAAGGGGGTGGGAGGGGTCAATAGCAATCAGCCCCAGCATTTT.

This rearrangement joins TRBV29-1 to TRBJ2-7; TRBD1 matches at 7 bases. V lost 6 bases, J lost 5 bases, and 16 bases stayed unmatched. The CDR3 has 15 residues. The germline CDR1 and CDR2 sequences are SQVTM and ANQGSEA. CDR3 in DNA: TGCAGCGTGGGACAGAGAAAGGTAGAAGGCAACGAGCAGTACTTC. Translated: CSVGQRKVEGNEQYF.

The chain uses TRBV5-1 and TRBJ2-6, with 9 bases that match TRBD1. V shed 0 bases and J 4 bases; nucleotides not matched to a gene: 5. This CDR3 region has 17 residues. CDR1 is SGHRS and CDR2 is YFSETQ in the germline V gene. The CDR3 loop is CASSLEGQGTGANVLTF. The CDR3 DNA reads TGCGCCAGCAGCTTGGAGGGACAGGGAACCGGGGCCAACGTCCTGACTTTC.

The V gene is TRBV15, the J gene TRBJ2-1; perhaps TRBD2 as D (6 bases). V gave up 4 bases and J gave up 8 bases, with 18 bases separating them. Germline loops: CDR1 LNHNV, CDR2 YYDKDF (reference sequence). CDR3 length equals 15 residues. CDR3 DNA sequence: TGTGCCACCAGCAAGGGCGGGGCCCTCGCCTATGAGCAGTTCTTC. This translates into CATSKGGALAYEQFF.

This clone showed up just once. The genes are TRBV27 and TRBJ1-1; D is undetermined. CDR3 length: 12 residues. The germline V and J ends were trimmed by 7 bases and 5 bases, with 11 bases remaining between them. Germline-derived CDR1 and CDR2 are MNHEY and SMNVEV (reference sequence). The CDR3 DNA reads as TGTGCCAGCAACGGTCCGGGTACTGAAGCTTTCTTT. This translates into CASNGPGTEAFF.

The rearrangement links TRBV27 to TRBJ1-2; D unresolved. CDR3 length equals 12 residues. V shed 0 bases and J shed 4 bases, with 3 bases lying between them. Looked up from germline, CDR1 is MNHEY and CDR2 is SMNVEV (reference sequence). The DNA of the CDR3 is TGTGCCAGCAGTTTATCTCTCTATGGCTACACCTTC. The encoded protein is CASSLSLYGYTF.

V and J are TRBV1 and TRBJ2-3; the table calls TRBD2, which could not be checked here. TRBV1 is labeled a pseudogene. The CDR3 is made up of 17 amino acids. As DNA, the CDR3 is TGCACCAGCAGCGGGACTAGCGTAACGGCTAGCACAGATACGCAGTATTTT. Its translation is CTSSGTSVTASTDTQYF.